Sequencing of this T cell receptor (beta chain) was carried out in a study of blood T cell repertoires in COVID-19. The length of the CDR3 is 17 residues. The junction had 7 bases not matched to a gene; V was cut back by 6 bases and J by 1 base. The germline gives CDR1 MNHEY, CDR2 SVGEGT. In the original workflow: Amplifying reference gene primers gave estimates of nucleated cell counts. This table comes from immunoSEQ multiplex PCR, and its TCRdb copy is limited to in-frame clones, with some not included. That table furnishes V, J and clone size, whereas the DNA furnished D and trimming. Seen here are about 260,000 clones, around 86% observed once, and the top ten hold about 9.8%.

V and J are TRBV6-2 or TRBV6-3 and TRBJ2-7, with 15 bases aligning to TRBD2. The clonotype originates from a man between 40 and 49 years old who had recovered from COVID-19. Sample: peripheral blood. The CDR3 spells CASSPGTSGRLSYEQYF. The DNA for the CDR3 is TGTGCCAGCAGCCCCGGGACTAGCGGGAGGTTGTCCTACGAGCAGTACTTC.